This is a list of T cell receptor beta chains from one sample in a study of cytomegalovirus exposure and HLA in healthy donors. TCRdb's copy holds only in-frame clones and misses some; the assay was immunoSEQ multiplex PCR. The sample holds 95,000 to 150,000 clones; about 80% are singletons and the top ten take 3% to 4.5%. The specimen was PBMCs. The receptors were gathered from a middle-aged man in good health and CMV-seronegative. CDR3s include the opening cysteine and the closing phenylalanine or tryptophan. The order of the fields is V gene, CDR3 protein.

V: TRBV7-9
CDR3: CASSSRQAMNSPLHF

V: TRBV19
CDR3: CASSIGSSGGALEQFF

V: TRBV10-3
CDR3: CAISEGGPPYNEQFF

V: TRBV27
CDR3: CASSLRPSRGYGYTF

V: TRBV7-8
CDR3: CASSRWGNEQYF

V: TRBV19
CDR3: CASRPGQGTVDTQYF

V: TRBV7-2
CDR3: CASSLGDGGRETQYF

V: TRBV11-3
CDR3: CASQLGFTGELFF

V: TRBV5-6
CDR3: CASSTDLAGAFTDTQYF

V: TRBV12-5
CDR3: CASGLTGLYEQYF

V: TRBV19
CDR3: CASRTTGTGLNGYTF

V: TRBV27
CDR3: CASSFGTGQLHEQYF

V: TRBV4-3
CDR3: CASSQLQGREPQHF

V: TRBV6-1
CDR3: CASSIDRAGGYTF

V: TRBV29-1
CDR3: CSVGKGAGANVLTF

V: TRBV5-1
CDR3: CASSTAGNSGNTIYF

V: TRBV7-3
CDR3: CASSLTGAREIDGELFF

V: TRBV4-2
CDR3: CASSQEGGLNTGELFF

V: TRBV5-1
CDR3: CASSLSGGAGTGELFF

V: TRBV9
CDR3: CASSVAAGTYEQYF

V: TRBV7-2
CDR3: CASSSQGALQETQYF

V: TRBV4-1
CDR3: CASSQGIAGSSYNSPLHF

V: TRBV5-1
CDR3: CASSLGTVYNSPLHF

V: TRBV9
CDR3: CASSVDVQGAPIEQYF

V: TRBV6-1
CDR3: CASSEAWQSYEQYF

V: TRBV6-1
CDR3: CASIRGGGGSHEQYF

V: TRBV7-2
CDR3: CASSSRVGDTDTQYF

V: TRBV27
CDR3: CASSLGGRGVQPQHF

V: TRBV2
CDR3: CASRAYRVQNIQYF

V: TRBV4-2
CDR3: CASSGGATGRGMTGNTIYF

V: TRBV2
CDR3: CASSETTGGYEQYF

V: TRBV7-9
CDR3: CASSSGTYYEQYF

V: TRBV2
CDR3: CASILAGGLYQETQYF

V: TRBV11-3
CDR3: CASSPSGGAAYNEQFF

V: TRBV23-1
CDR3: CASSQVRGPVVNTEAFF

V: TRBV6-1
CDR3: CASSQKQGPHTEAFF

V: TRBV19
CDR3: CASRTGLVDRQPQHF

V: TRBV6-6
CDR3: CASSGDIQETQYF

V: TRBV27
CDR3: CASSLSQQGAFYEQYF

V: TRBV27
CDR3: CASSFGMDTQYF

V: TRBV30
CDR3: CAWSITENYGYTF

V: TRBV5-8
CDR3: CASSLVGQGNRLGYTF

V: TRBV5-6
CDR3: CASSLVGTGGNRDYGYTF

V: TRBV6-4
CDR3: CASSDNGTGVSIAGNTIYF

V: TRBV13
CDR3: CASSLDGRGSYEQYF

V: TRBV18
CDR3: CASSPTLQGATNEKLFF

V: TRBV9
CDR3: CASSVGATGGAFF

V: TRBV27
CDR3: CASSYAGSYEQYF

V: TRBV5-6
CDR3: CASSDMGGSYNEQFF

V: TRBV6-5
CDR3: CASSGRQGGTEAFF

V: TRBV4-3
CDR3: CASSPTESYNEQFF

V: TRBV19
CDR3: CASTVYSIPGANVLTF

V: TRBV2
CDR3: CASRGLRDLTYGYTF

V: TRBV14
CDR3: CASSQDRGGGGYTF